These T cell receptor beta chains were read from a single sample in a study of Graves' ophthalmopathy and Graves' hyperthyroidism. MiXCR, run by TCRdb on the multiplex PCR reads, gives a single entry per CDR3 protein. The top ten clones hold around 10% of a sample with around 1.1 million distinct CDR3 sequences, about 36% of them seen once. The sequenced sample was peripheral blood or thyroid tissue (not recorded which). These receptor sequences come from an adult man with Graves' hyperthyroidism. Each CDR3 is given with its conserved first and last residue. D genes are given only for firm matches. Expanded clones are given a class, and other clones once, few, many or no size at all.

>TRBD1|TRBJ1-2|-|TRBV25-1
TGTGCTAGAGCCGGGACAGGGGGCATCCGGAACTATGGCTACACCTTC
CARAGTGGIRNYGYTF
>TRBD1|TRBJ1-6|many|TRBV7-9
TGTGCCAGCAGCTTAGGACAGGGTGGACCCCTCCACTTT
CASSLGQGGPLHF
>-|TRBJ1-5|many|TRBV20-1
TGCAGTGCCGACCCCCCTGGTGATAATAGCAATCAGCCCCAGCATTTT
CSADPPGDNSNQPQHF
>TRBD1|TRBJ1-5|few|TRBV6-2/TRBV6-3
TGTGCCAGCAATCTCGGGACAGGGATCAATCAGCCCCAGCATTTT
CASNLGTGINQPQHF
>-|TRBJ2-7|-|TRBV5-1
TGCGCCAGCAGCCCACAGCCCGGTCCCCTCGGGGGAGGCGAGCAGTACTTC
CASSPQPGPLGGGEQYF
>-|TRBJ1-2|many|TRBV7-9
TGTGCCAGCAGTGCGGGTGGCTACACCTTC
CASSAGGYTF
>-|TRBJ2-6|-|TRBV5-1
TGCGCCAGCAGCTTGGAGACGTCTGGGGCCAACGTCCTGACTTTC
CASSLETSGANVLTF
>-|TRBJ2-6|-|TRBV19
TGTGCCAGTTTAAAACGGGCCACAAGCTCTGGGGCCAACGTCCTGACTTTC
CASLKRATSSGANVLTF
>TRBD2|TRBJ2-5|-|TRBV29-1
TGCAGCGTTAACCTTATAGCGGGACCTGAGGAGACCCAGTACTTC
CSVNLIAGPEETQYF
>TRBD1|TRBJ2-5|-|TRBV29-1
TGCAGCGTTGCTGGGGACAGGCAAGAGACCCAGTACTTC
CSVAGDRQETQYF
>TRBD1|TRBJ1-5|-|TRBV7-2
TGTGCCAGCAGCTTAGGTCTTGTCATAGGGGGCCGTGGCAATCAGCCCCAGCATTTT
CASSLGLVIGGRGNQPQHF
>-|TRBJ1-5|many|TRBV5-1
TGTGCCAGCAGCACCGATAGCAATCAGCCCCAGCATTTT
CASSTDSNQPQHF
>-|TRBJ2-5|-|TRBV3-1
TGTGCCAGCAGCCGAACAGACCCCGAGACCCAGTACTTC
CASSRTDPETQYF
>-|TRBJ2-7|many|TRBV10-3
TGTGCCATCAGTGAGTCAACCCACGAGCAGTACTTC
CAISESTHEQYF
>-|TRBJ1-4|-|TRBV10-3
TGTGCCATCAAACGTGCAACTAATGAAAAACTGTTTTTT
CAIKRATNEKLFF
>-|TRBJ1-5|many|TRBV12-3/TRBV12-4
TGTGCCAGCACCCCGGCAGGGAGTCTACGGCAGCCCCAGCATTTT
CASTPAGSLRQPQHF
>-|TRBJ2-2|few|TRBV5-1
TGCGCCAGCAGCTTGGTCAGGGAGCTGTTTTTT
CASSLVRELFF
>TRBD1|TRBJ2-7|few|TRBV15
TGTGCCACCAGCAGAGGGGCCGGGACAGGGGCCTACGAGCAGTACTTC
CATSRGAGTGAYEQYF
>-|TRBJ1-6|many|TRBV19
TGTGCCAGTAGTATCCGGGATTCACCCCTCCACTTT
CASSIRDSPLHF
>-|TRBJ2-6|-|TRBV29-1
TGCAGCGTTGAAGGGCGGCTGGGGGCCACTGAAGCTTTC
CSVEGRLGATEAF
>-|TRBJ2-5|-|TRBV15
TGTGCCACCAGCAGAAGACAGGCCGATGCCGAGACCCAGTACTTC
CATSRRQADAETQYF
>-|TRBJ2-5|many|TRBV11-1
TGTGCCAGCAGCTTAAGGACCTGGGAGACCCAGTACTTC
CASSLRTWETQYF
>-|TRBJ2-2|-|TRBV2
TGTGCCAGCATCCCAGGGTCCGGTAACTATGGCTACACCGGGGAGCTGTTTTTT
CASIPGSGNYGYTGELFF
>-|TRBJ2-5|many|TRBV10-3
TGTGCCATCAGTGAGTACACACAAGAGACCCAGTACTTC
CAISEYTQETQYF
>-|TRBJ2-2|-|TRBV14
TGTGCCAGCAGCCAAGCCAGATTCAGATCTTACACCGGGGAGCTGTTTTTT
CASSQARFRSYTGELFF
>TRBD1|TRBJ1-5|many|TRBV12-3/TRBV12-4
TGTGCCAGCAGTGCAGGGGGTCGCGACAGGCCCCAGCATTTT
CASSAGGRDRPQHF